This TCR beta chain is drawn from a study of T cell repertoires in cytomegalovirus infection. Study summary: Matching HLA type and CMV infection were both indicated by public TCR beta signatures. Overall study findings and caveats: Clonotypes of TCR beta that were HLA-C-restricted and CMV-specific dominated the ex vivo response. Summed public TCR beta family frequency identified CMV carriers bearing the relevant HLA.

At least ten counts were recorded for this clonotype. Its antigen is as yet unknown. TCRdb called the reads again in MiXCR, with one record for every CDR3 protein. The profile shows under 50,000 distinct CDR3 sequences, 20% to 25% of them singletons. This CDR3 contains 15 residues. The germline CDR1 and CDR2 sequences are ENHRY and SYGVKD. With V trimmed by 6 bases and J by 5 bases, 11 bases remained unmatched. The receptor's source is a human donor in good health (CMV status not recorded). Some clones in this sample may be carry-over from other donors' samples. The sequencing input was PBMCs, sequenced either directly or after in vitro stimulation (not recorded which). The chain employs TRBV10-3 and TRBJ1-2; 8 bases are a match to TRBD1. The CDR3 coding sequence is TGTGCCATCAGGAAACCGGGACAGGAAGGGTATGGCTACACCTTC. Translated, it gives CAIRKPGQEGYGYTF.